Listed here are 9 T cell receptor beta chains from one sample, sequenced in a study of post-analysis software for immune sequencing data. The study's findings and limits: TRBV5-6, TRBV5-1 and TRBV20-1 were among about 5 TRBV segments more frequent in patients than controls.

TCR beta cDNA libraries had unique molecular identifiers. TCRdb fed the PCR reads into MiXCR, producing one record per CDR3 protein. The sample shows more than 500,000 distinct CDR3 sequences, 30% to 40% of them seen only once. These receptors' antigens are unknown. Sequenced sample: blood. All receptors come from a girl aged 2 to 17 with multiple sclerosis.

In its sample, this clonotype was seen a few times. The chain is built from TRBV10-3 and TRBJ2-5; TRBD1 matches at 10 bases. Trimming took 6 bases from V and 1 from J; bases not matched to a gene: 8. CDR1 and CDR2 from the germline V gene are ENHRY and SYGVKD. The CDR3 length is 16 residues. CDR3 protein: CAISIGTGVVQETQYF. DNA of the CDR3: TGTGCCATCAGCATAGGGACAGGGGTCGTCCAAGAGACCCAGTACTTC.

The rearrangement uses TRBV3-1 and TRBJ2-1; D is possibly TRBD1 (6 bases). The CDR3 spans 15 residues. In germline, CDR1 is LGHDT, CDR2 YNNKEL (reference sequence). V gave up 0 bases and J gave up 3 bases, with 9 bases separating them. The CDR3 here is CASSQDRGFYNEQFF. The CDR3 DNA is TGTGCCAGCAGCCAAGACAGGGGTTTCTACAATGAGCAGTTCTTC.

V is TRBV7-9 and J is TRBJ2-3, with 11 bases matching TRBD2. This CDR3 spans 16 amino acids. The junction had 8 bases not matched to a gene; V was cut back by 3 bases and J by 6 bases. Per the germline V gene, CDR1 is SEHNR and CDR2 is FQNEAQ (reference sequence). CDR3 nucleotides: TGTGCCAGCAGCTTCTCGGCTAGCGGGGGGCTTGATACGCAGTATTTT. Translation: CASSFSASGGLDTQYF.

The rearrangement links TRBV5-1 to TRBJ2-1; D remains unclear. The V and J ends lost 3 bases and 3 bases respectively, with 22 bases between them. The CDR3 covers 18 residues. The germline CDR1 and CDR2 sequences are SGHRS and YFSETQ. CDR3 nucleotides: TGCGCCAGCAGCTCGCCCCAAGCCCTAGGTGGAGACTACAATGAGCAGTTCTTC. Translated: CASSSPQALGGDYNEQFF.

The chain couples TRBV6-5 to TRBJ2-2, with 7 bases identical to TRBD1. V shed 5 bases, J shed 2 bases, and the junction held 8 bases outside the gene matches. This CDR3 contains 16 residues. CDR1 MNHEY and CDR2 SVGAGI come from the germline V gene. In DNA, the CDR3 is TGTGCCAGCAGTAGGTTAGGGGGCCTAAACACCGGGGAGCTGTTTTTT. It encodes CASSRLGGLNTGELFF.

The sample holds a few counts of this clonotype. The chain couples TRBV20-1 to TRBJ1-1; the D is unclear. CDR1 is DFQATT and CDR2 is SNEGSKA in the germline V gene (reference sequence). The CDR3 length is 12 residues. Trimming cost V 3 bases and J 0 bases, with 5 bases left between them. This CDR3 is CSARGMNTEAFF. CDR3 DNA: TGCAGTGCTAGGGGGATGAACACTGAAGCTTTCTTT.

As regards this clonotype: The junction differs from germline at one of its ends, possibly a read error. CDR3 region: CTSSVGREDTQYF. In nucleotides, the CDR3 is TGTACCAGCAGCGTAGGGAGGGAAGACACGCAGTATTTT. The V call is TRBV9, the J call TRBJ2-3; TRBD2 agrees at 7 bases. CDR3 length: 13 amino acids. Per germline, CDR1 SGDLS and CDR2 YYNGEE.

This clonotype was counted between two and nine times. CDR3 nucleotides: TGTGCCACCAGCAGAGAGAGGACTACCTACAATGAGCAGTACTTC. This encodes CATSRERTTYNEQYF. J is TRBJ2-1 and V is TRBV15, with D perhaps matching TRBD2 (6 bases). The end of the DNA fits TRBJ2-7 better, so the J call may be wrong. This CDR3 comprises 15 residues. Germline V gene data show CDR1 as LNHNV and CDR2 as YYDKDF (reference sequence).

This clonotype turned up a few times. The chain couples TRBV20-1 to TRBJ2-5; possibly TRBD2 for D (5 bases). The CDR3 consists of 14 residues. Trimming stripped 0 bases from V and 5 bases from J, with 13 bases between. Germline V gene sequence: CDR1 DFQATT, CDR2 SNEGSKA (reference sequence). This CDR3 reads CSARDQVAPETQYF. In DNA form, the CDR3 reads TGCAGTGCTAGAGATCAGGTAGCGCCGGAGACCCAGTACTTC.